Following are 21 T cell receptor beta chains from one sample sequenced in a study of OX40 agonist ivuxolimab in advanced cancers. Assay used: immunoSEQ multiplex PCR; TCRdb lists only in-frame clones, some missing. Of about 100,000 clones listed, 85% to 90% are singletons. This sample comprised CD4+ or CD8+ T cells sorted from blood, obtained in a trial of the OX40 agonist ivuxolimab. These receptors all stem from an adult with an advanced solid tumor such as melanoma, head and neck, liver or kidney cancer.

The chain employs TRBV25-1 and TRBJ1-1; D uncertain. Germline-derived CDR1 and CDR2 are MGHDK and SYGVNS. Trimming cost V 6 bases and J 1 base, with 18 bases left between them. The CDR3 loop spans 16 amino acids. The CDR3 spells CASRAGLGRSNTEAFF. Written as DNA, the CDR3 is TGTGCCAGCAGGGCCGGCCTGGGGAGGTCGAACACTGAAGCTTTCTTT.

The V and J genes are TRBV7-8 and TRBJ2-1, with 14 bases lining up with TRBD2. V lost 5 bases to trimming and J lost 9 bases; unmatched junction nucleotides: 15. The CDR3 loop spans 18 amino acids. Germline CDR1 reads SGHVS; CDR2 reads FQNEAQ. CDR3 in amino acids: CASSPLIRGTSGGGEQFF. CDR3 sequence (DNA): TGTGCCAGCAGCCCCCTTATAAGGGGGACTAGCGGGGGTGGTGAGCAGTTCTTC.

The V call is TRBV12-2, the J call TRBJ1-1; TRBD1 is taken as the D call from the table, unchecked against the DNA. TRBV12-2 is a listed pseudogene. The CDR3 is 12 amino acids. The CDR3 loop is CASRPDSSEAFF. CDR3 nucleotides: TGTGCAAGTCGCCCCGACAGCTCCGAAGCTTTCTTT.

The gene calls are TRBV19 and TRBJ2-1, with 11 positions matching TRBD2. This CDR3 has 15 residues. Germline V gene lookup returns CDR1 LNHDA and CDR2 SQIVND (reference sequence). J lost 4 bases, V lost 6 bases, and 5 bases had no gene match. The CDR3 is CASSGTSGPYNEQFF. The DNA for the CDR3 is TGTGCCAGTAGCGGGACTAGCGGACCTTACAATGAGCAGTTCTTC.

V and J are TRBV4-1 and TRBJ2-2; D possibly corresponds to TRBD1 (5 bases). Trimming removed 0 bases from V and 0 bases from J, with 5 bases in between. The germline V gene encodes CDR1 MGHRA and CDR2 YSYEKL. The CDR3 runs 15 residues. For the CDR3, the DNA is TGCGCCAGCAGCCAAGACAGGGCGAACACCGGGGAGCTGTTTTTT. Translated, it gives CASSQDRANTGELFF.

J is TRBJ2-2 and V is TRBV10-1; weak D call: TRBD1 (6 bases). V was clipped by 3 bases and J by 4 bases, with 18 bases between them. There are 17 residues in the CDR3. CDR1 and CDR2 from the germline V gene are WNHNN and SYGVQD (reference sequence). The CDR3 here is CASSDPGRRGGTGELFF. CDR3 DNA sequence: TGCGCCAGCAGTGACCCAGGGCGCCGAGGGGGCACCGGGGAGCTGTTTTTT.

The chain uses TRBV2 and TRBJ1-5; possible D gene TRBD1, 6 bases. V was cut by 7 bases and J by 2 bases, with 15 bases left in between. The germline V gene has CDR1 SNHLY and CDR2 FYNNEI. The CDR3 sequence is 15 residues long. CDR3 sequence: CASTKDRGGNQPQHF. CDR3 DNA sequence: TGTGCCAGCACTAAGGACAGAGGAGGCAATCAGCCCCAGCATTTT.

This chain joins TRBV30 and TRBJ2-7; D possibly corresponds to TRBD2 (6 bases). CDR3 length: 14 residues. The germline V gene has CDR1 GTSNPN and CDR2 SVGIG (reference sequence). V shed 3 bases and J shed 2 bases, with 14 bases lying between them. As DNA, the CDR3 is TGTGCCTGGAGCCGCGGGACTGCTCCCTACGAGCAGTACTTC. The encoded protein is CAWSRGTAPYEQYF.

This clone was observed a few times. This chain uses TRBV6-5 with TRBJ2-1; tentative D call: TRBD2 (5 bases). From germline, CDR1 is MNHEY and CDR2 SVGAGI. V was cut by 4 bases and J by 7 bases, with 8 bases left in between. CDR3 size: 12 residues. CDR3 residues: CASSSLGNEQFF. CDR3 DNA: TGTGCCAGCAGTTCACTAGGTAATGAGCAGTTCTTC.

This clone was seen only a few times. The rearrangement uses TRBV30 and TRBJ2-7, with no clear D. CDR1 GTSNPN and CDR2 SVGIG come from the germline V gene (reference sequence). The CDR3 is 13 amino acids. V dropped 1 base and J dropped 0 bases, with 7 bases sitting between them. The CDR3 coding sequence is TGTGCCTGGAGTGACGGCAGCTCCTACGAGCAGTACTTC. It yields the protein CAWSDGSSYEQYF.

V is TRBV6-5 and J is TRBJ1-2; 11 nucleotides align to TRBD1. V shed 8 bases, J shed 2 bases, and the junction held 4 bases outside the gene matches. CDR3 length equals 14 residues. Germline CDR1 reads MNHEY; CDR2 reads SVGAGI. CDR3 nucleotides: TGTGCCAGCCGCCGGGACAGGGGGAACTATGGCTACACCTTC. Translation: CASRRDRGNYGYTF.

The V and J genes are TRBV2 and TRBJ2-3; D might be TRBD2 (6 bases). This CDR3 has 14 residues. CDR1 and CDR2 (germline): SNHLY, FYNNEI. The CDR3 DNA reads as TGTTCCGGGCGGGGCGGGATAAGCACAGATACGCAGTATTTT. It encodes CSGRGGISTDTQYF. Full variable domain (remainder filled in from reference TRBV2 and TRBJ2-3): EPEVTQTPSHQVTQMGQEVILRCVPISNHLYFYWYRQILGQKVEFLVSFYNNEISEKSEIFDDQFSVERPDGSNFTLKIRSTKLEDSAMYFCSGRGGISTDTQYFGPGTRLTVL.

The chain uses TRBV4-3 and TRBJ1-3; 7 bases agree with TRBD1. Germline CDR1 is LGHNA and CDR2 is YSLEER. This CDR3 has 16 amino acids. Trimming cost V 0 bases and J 4 bases; bases outside gene matches: 6. The CDR3 DNA follows: TGCGCCAGCAGCCAAGAACAGGGGCGTTTAGGAAACACCATATATTTT. Amino acids: CASSQEQGRLGNTIYF.

The chain combines TRBV5-1 with TRBJ2-7; a possible D gene is TRBD1 (6 bases). Trimming left V 3 bases short and J 2 bases short, with 15 bases between. The CDR3 loop spans 15 amino acids. CDR1 is SGHRS and CDR2 is YFSETQ in the germline V gene. The CDR3: CASSSRGTRTYEQYF. The CDR3 nucleotides read TGCGCCAGCAGCTCCCGAGGGACAAGGACCTACGAGCAGTACTTC.

The rearrangement uses TRBV7-9 and TRBJ1-2; unclear D gene. The germline V gene encodes CDR1 SEHNR and CDR2 FQNEAQ (reference sequence). V lost 1 base and J lost 3, with 9 bases in between. The CDR3 is 14 amino acids. For the CDR3, the DNA is TGTGCCAGCAGCTTAGAGCGCCAGCACTATGGCTACACCTTC. It codes for CASSLERQHYGYTF.

This clone was counted a single time. CDR3 amino acids: CASSPGPGVNSPLHF. The DNA for the CDR3 is TGTGCCAGCAGCCCCGGGCCAGGGGTTAATTCACCCCTCCACTTT. The chain couples TRBV7-9 to TRBJ1-6; maybe TRBD1 (6 bases). Trimming left V 5 bases short and J 6 bases short, with 14 bases between. CDR1 is SEHNR and CDR2 is FQNEAQ in the germline V gene (reference sequence). The CDR3 is made up of 15 amino acids.

This clone was seen a single time. The chain couples TRBV7-2 to TRBJ2-5; 10 bases match TRBD2. The CDR3 runs 14 residues. V lost 5 bases and J lost 5; bases outside the gene matches: 5. CDR1 is SGHTA, CDR2 FQGNSA, per germline. This CDR3 reads CASSLSGRGETQYF. In DNA form, the CDR3 reads TGTGCCAGCAGCCTGAGCGGGAGGGGGGAGACCCAGTACTTC.

The gene calls are TRBV15 and TRBJ1-3, with a weak D call TRBD1 (5 bases). V shed 0 bases and J shed 0 bases, with 9 bases lying between them. CDR3 length equals 16 residues. Germline V gives CDR1 LNHNV, CDR2 YYDKDF (reference sequence). CDR3 coding DNA: TGTGCCACCAGCAGAGACGGACACCGCTCTGGAAACACCATATATTTT. It is translated as CATSRDGHRSGNTIYF.

This clone was recorded a few times. This chain uses TRBV10-2 with TRBJ2-6; no clear D. Trimming took 4 bases from V and 1 from J, leaving 8 bases between them. Germline V CDR1 and CDR2: WSHSY, SAAADI. The CDR3 loop spans 15 amino acids. CDR3 in DNA: TGCGCCAGCAGTGGACACGATTCTGGGGCCAACGTCCTGACTTTC. It is translated as CASSGHDSGANVLTF.

The chain carries TRBV10-2 and TRBJ1-3; 7 bases map to TRBD1. The CDR3 has 13 residues. The ends lost 6 bases at V and 1 base at J; junction bases unmatched: 0. Germline CDR1 reads WSHSY; CDR2 reads SAAADI. The CDR3 protein is CASRQGSGNTIYF. The CDR3 bases are TGCGCCAGCAGACAGGGGTCTGGAAACACCATATATTTT.

The rearrangement uses TRBV29-1 and TRBJ2-7; 8 bases are shared with TRBD1. The V segment lost 4 bases and the J segment 2 bases; nucleotides outside the gene matches: 4. The CDR3 extends over 13 amino acids. The germline CDR1 and CDR2 sequences are SQVTM and ANQGSEA. The CDR3 protein is CSVVGQVPYEQYF. The CDR3 DNA reads TGCAGCGTTGTGGGACAGGTTCCCTACGAGCAGTACTTC.